These 9 T cell receptor beta chains were sequenced from one sample in a study of blood T cell repertoires in COVID-19. TCRdb's copy holds only in-frame clones and misses some; the assay was immunoSEQ multiplex PCR. The table shows about 92,000 clones, with around 88% occurring only once. The specimen was peripheral blood. All receptors derive from a woman aged 60 to 75 with COVID-19, enrolled during active disease.

The chain's CDR3 is CASRDRDRGEKPQHF. CDR3 DNA: TGTGCCAGCAGGGACCGGGACAGGGGAGAAAAGCCCCAGCATTTT. The rearrangement uses TRBV6-5 and TRBJ1-5; 10 bases match TRBD1. The germline CDR1 and CDR2 sequences are MNHEY and SVGAGI. The ends lost 6 bases at V and 8 bases at J; junction bases unmatched: 10. This CDR3 comprises 15 residues.

The V call is TRBV13, the J call TRBJ2-5; perhaps TRBD2 as D (6 bases). Germline loops: CDR1 PRHDT, CDR2 FYEKMQ (reference sequence). This CDR3 comprises 13 residues. V was pared by 7 bases and J by 9 bases, with 18 bases between. This CDR3 is CASTQMGGEAQYF. The CDR3, as DNA: TGTGCCAGCACCCAAATGGGCGGGGAGGCCCAGTACTTC.

This chain uses TRBV18 with TRBJ2-1, with 12 bases lining up with TRBD2. Unmatched junction bases numbered 7, after V lost 1 base and J lost 9 bases. This CDR3 is 16 amino acids long. Germline CDR1 is KGHSH and CDR2 is LQKENI. CDR3 region: CASSPLLAGGLREQFF. CDR3 coding DNA: TGTGCCAGCTCACCACTCCTAGCGGGGGGGCTTCGTGAGCAGTTCTTC.

V gene TRBV5-1 combines with J gene TRBJ2-7, with 7 bases fitting TRBD1. CDR1 SGHRS and CDR2 YFSETQ come from the germline V gene. The CDR3 runs to 15 residues. The V and J ends lost 0 bases and 5 bases, in that order; junction bases with no gene match: 8. The CDR3 reads CASSLALGGLDEQYF. The DNA for the CDR3 is TGCGCCAGCAGCTTGGCCTTAGGGGGCTTGGACGAGCAGTACTTC.

The V call is TRBV7-2, the J call TRBJ2-3, with 7 nucleotides matching TRBD2. CDR1 is SGHTA, CDR2 FQGNSA, per germline. The CDR3 loop spans 16 amino acids. V shed 4 bases and J 2 bases; nucleotides not matched to a gene: 9. The CDR3 sequence: CASSSPRDYHTDTQYF. CDR3 DNA: TGTGCCAGCAGCTCGCCCCGGGACTACCACACAGATACGCAGTATTTT.

V gene TRBV18 combines with J gene TRBJ2-2, with no clear D. CDR1 and CDR2 from the germline V gene are KGHSH and LQKENI. The CDR3 covers 13 residues. V was cut by 3 bases and J by 5 bases, with 7 bases left in between. In nucleotides, the CDR3 is TGTGCCAGCTCACCCGTAGAAACCGGGGAGCTGTTTTTT. Its translation is CASSPVETGELFF.

The CDR3 spells CASSTPGQGADLNTEAFF. CDR3 DNA sequence: TGTGCCAGTAGTACCCCGGGACAGGGGGCGGATTTGAACACTGAAGCTTTCTTT. The rearrangement joins TRBV19 to TRBJ1-1; 12 bases match TRBD1. This CDR3 has 18 residues. Trimming took 4 bases from V and 0 from J; bases not matched to a gene: 9. CDR1 and CDR2 from the germline V gene are LNHDA and SQIVND (reference sequence).

This rearrangement joins TRBV19 to TRBJ2-3; 7 bases are shared with TRBD2. Losses at the gene ends were 6 bases for V and 4 bases for J; bases not matched to a gene: 10. This CDR3 region has 15 residues. Germline values: CDR1 LNHDA, CDR2 SQIVND (reference sequence). The chain's CDR3 is CASSNGWGGSDTQYF. Written as DNA, the CDR3 is TGTGCCAGTAGCAACGGCTGGGGAGGGTCAGATACGCAGTATTTT.

This clone came up a few times. CDR3 sequence (DNA): TGTGCCAGCTCCCCTGATTCCCAGGGGAACACTGAAGCTTTCTTT. Translated: CASSPDSQGNTEAFF. The genes are TRBV18 and TRBJ1-1; TRBD1 is a possible D gene (5 bases). Per germline, CDR1 KGHSH and CDR2 LQKENI. The CDR3 length is 15 residues. V gave up 6 bases and J gave up 1 base, with 15 bases separating them. Drawing the rest from reference TRBV18 and TRBJ1-1, the complete variable domain is NAGVMQNPRHLVRRRGQEARLRCSPMKGHSHVYWYRQLPEEGLKFMVYLQKENIIDESGMPKERFSAEFPKEGPSILRIQQVVRGDSAAYFCASSPDSQGNTEAFFGQGTRLTVV.